These 2 T cell receptor beta chains were all obtained from the same sample, sequenced in a study of shared clonotypes between healthy human individuals. Libraries were prepared by immunoSEQ multiplex PCR; TCRdb keeps only in-frame clonotypes and omits some of them. The table includes approximately 500,000 clones, nearly 80% detected once. The sequencing sample was made of PBMCs. All receptors derive from a woman between 40 and 55 years old in good health. Some clones in this sample may be carry-over from other donors' samples.

Details on this clone: Different DNA sequences within this sample yield the same CDR3. Here the CDR3 DNA reads TGTGCCAGCAGCCGGACTAGCGGTGCCTACGAGCAGTACTTC. Translated, it gives CASSRTSGAYEQYF. V gene TRBV27 combines with J gene TRBJ2-7; 10 bases line up with TRBD2. Germline lookup yields CDR1 MNHEY and CDR2 SMNVEV (reference sequence). The J segment lost 2 bases and the V segment lost 6 bases, leaving 4 bases of the junction unmatched. The CDR3 is made up of 14 amino acids.

DNA for the CDR3: TGTGCCAGCAGCCCCCTGCGGGGCTCCCTTAGCGGAAACACCATATATTTT. Protein product: CASSPLRGSLSGNTIYF. The chain has TRBV7-6 and TRBJ1-3, with D perhaps TRBD1 (5 bases). The V and J ends lost 5 bases and 4 bases respectively, with 21 bases between them. The CDR3 loop spans 17 amino acids. Germline V gives CDR1 SGHVS, CDR2 FNYEAQ. The complete variable domain, with remaining parts taken from reference TRBV7-6 and TRBJ1-3, reads GAGVSQSPRYKVTKRGQDVALRCDPISGHVSLYWYRQALGQGPEFLTYFNYEAQQDKSGLPNDRFSAERPEGSISTLTIQRTEQRDSAMYRCASSPLRGSLSGNTIYFGEGSWLTVV.